These 15 T cell receptor beta chains originate from one sample sequenced in a study of graft-versus-host responses after intestinal transplantation. Their cognate antigens are unknown. Method: immunoSEQ multiplex PCR; TCRdb's copy keeps in-frame clones and lacks some. The sample gives about 88,000 clones, about 94% of which show up once; approximately 0.19% is in the top ten. The sequencing here drew on unstimulated CD4+ T cells sorted from spleen or lymph node cells, taken before transplant. These receptors all stem from a human donor who was the organ donor for an intestinal transplant.

The J gene is TRBJ1-6, the V gene TRBV5-6; D ambiguous. From germline, CDR1 is SGHDT and CDR2 YYEEEE. CDR3 length: 16 residues. Deletions cut 4 bases from V and 6 bases from J, with 17 bases between. The CDR3 sequence is CASSLLGRSRNSPLHF. CDR3 nucleotide sequence: TGTGCCAGCAGCCTCCTAGGGAGGTCACGTAATTCACCCCTCCACTTT.

The gene calls are TRBV5-1 and TRBJ2-5; 7 bases are shared with TRBD1. Germline loops: CDR1 SGHRS, CDR2 YFSETQ. The CDR3 is made up of 16 amino acids. Germline trimming cut 3 bases from V and 0 bases from J; bases unmatched to any gene: 8. CDR3 DNA sequence: TGCGCCAGCAGCTGGGGCTTGGACAGGTACCAAGAGACCCAGTACTTC. It is translated as CASSWGLDRYQETQYF.

The count of this clone is one. This rearrangement joins TRBV5-1 to TRBJ1-2; D uncertain. The V gene lost 0 bases and the J gene lost 5 bases, with 8 bases spanning the gap. This CDR3 spans 13 amino acids. Looked up from germline, CDR1 is SGHRS and CDR2 is YFSETQ. The CDR3 here is CASSLVRGYGYTF. In nucleotides, the CDR3 is TGCGCCAGCAGCTTGGTCCGTGGGTATGGCTACACCTTC.

This sequence joins TRBV29-1 and TRBJ1-4, with 8 bases lining up with TRBD1. There are 12 residues in the CDR3. V trimming: 7 bases; J trimming: 7 bases; junction bases outside the gene matches: 5. Germline-derived CDR1 and CDR2 are SQVTM and ANQGSEA. The CDR3 region is CSGRGLGEKLFF. CDR3 sequence (DNA): TGCAGCGGCAGGGGGCTCGGTGAAAAACTGTTTTTT.

The V call is TRBV4-2, the J call TRBJ1-6, with 8 positions matching TRBD1. There are 15 residues in the CDR3. Per germline, CDR1 LGHNA and CDR2 YNFKEQ. Trimming at V came to 0 bases and at J to 9 bases, leaving 4 bases not matched to a gene. The CDR3 nucleotides are TGTGCCAGCAGCCAAGATGGGACAGGCCCTTCACCCCTCCACTTT. Amino acid sequence: CASSQDGTGPSPLHF.

CDR3 residues: CASSEGYNEQFF. The CDR3 DNA is TGTGCCAGCAGTGAGGGGTACAATGAGCAGTTCTTC. V gene TRBV2 combines with J gene TRBJ2-1; unclear D gene. CDR1 and CDR2 (germline): SNHLY, FYNNEI. This CDR3 is 12 amino acids long. V gave up 3 bases and J gave up 4 bases, with 4 bases separating them.

As regards this clone: This sample also contains other DNA sequences that code for the same CDR3. The V call is TRBV7-9, the J call TRBJ1-2; no firm D call. Deletions cut 1 base from V and 8 bases from J, with 5 bases between. The CDR3 is 11 amino acids. Germline V gene sequence: CDR1 SEHNR, CDR2 FQNEAQ (reference sequence). This CDR3 is CASSLEGGYTF. CDR3 coding DNA: TGTGCCAGCAGCTTAGAAGGGGGCTACACCTTC.

On this clone itself: Other DNA sequences of this sample code for an identical CDR3. V is TRBV7-9 and J is TRBJ1-1; possibly TRBD1 for D (5 bases). Germline loops: CDR1 SEHNR, CDR2 FQNEAQ (reference sequence). CDR3 length: 13 amino acids. V was trimmed by 5 bases and J by 1 base, leaving 8 bases between them. This chain's CDR3 is CASSLDRNTEAFF. The CDR3 coding sequence is TGTGCCAGCAGCCTAGACAGGAACACTGAAGCTTTCTTT.

This clone appeared a single time. The rearrangement joins TRBV6-1 to TRBJ1-6, with 8 bases that match TRBD1. J gave up 10 bases and V 6 bases, and 8 bases lay outside the gene matches. The CDR3 contains 14 residues. CDR1 MNHNS and CDR2 SASEGT come from the germline V gene. The CDR3: CASSNDRGDSPLHF. CDR3 in DNA: TGTGCCAGCAGCAATGACAGGGGTGACTCACCCCTCCACTTT.

The chain carries TRBV7-2 and TRBJ2-2; D gene ambiguous. Germline CDR1 is SGHTA and CDR2 is FQGNSA. V gave up 1 base and J gave up 8 bases, with 17 bases separating them. The CDR3 is 16 amino acids. This chain's CDR3 is CASSLERLSGRGELFF. The CDR3 DNA reads as TGTGCCAGCAGCTTAGAGAGATTATCAGGTCGGGGGGAGCTGTTTTTT.

Concerning this clone itself: Sequence at one end of the junction differs from germline and may be a read error. The V and J genes are TRBV5-7 and TRBJ1-6; no reliable D call. TRBV5-7 is recorded as an ORF, its role being uncertain. The length of the CDR3 is 16 residues. The CDR3 spells CASSPGPDPYNSPFHF. In nucleotides, the CDR3 is TGTGCCAGCAGCCCCGGACCGGATCCGTATAATTCACCCTTCCACTTT.

As for this clone: An end of the junction does not agree with germline; a read error may underlie this. The rearrangement links TRBV7-9 to TRBJ2-7, with 7 positions matching TRBD1. Germline V gene data show CDR1 as SEHNR and CDR2 as FQNEAQ (reference sequence). This CDR3 contains 12 residues. The CDR3: CASSSTMGQWSF. The CDR3 nucleotides read TGTGCCAGCAGCTCCACCATGGGACAGTGGAGCTTC. Full variable domain (remainder filled in from reference TRBV7-9 and TRBJ2-7): DTGVSQNPRHKITKRGQNVTFRCDPISEHNRLYWYRQTLGQGPEFLTYFQNEAQLEKSRLLSDRFSAERPKGSFSTLEIQRTEQGDSAMYLCASSSTMGQWSFGPGTRLTVT.

This chain links TRBV7-2 with TRBJ2-5; 11 bases match TRBD2. The germline CDR1 and CDR2 sequences are SGHTA and FQGNSA. The V segment lost 0 bases and the J segment 4 bases; nucleotides outside the gene matches: 10. The CDR3 runs to 18 residues. Written as DNA, the CDR3 is TGTGCCAGCAGCTTAGCACTAGGTAGCGGGGGGGCCGGAGAGACCCAGTACTTC. Translating it yields CASSLALGSGGAGETQYF.

This chain joins TRBV7-3 and TRBJ1-1; 7 positions match TRBD1. The CDR3 has 13 amino acids. Germline-derived CDR1 and CDR2 are SGHTA and FQGTGA. With V trimmed by 4 bases and J by 1 base, 0 bases remained unmatched. The DNA of the CDR3 is TGTGCCAGCAGCTGGACAGGGAACACTGAAGCTTTCTTT. Translated, it gives CASSWTGNTEAFF.

This chain connects TRBV15 to TRBJ2-7; 8 bases map to TRBD1. Germline assignment: CDR1 LNHNV and CDR2 YYDKDF (reference sequence). CDR3 length equals 13 residues. The V gene end was trimmed by 5 bases and the J gene end by 5 bases; junction bases not matched to a gene: 5. CDR3 loop: CATSGHRGNEQYF. The CDR3 region has the DNA TGTGCCACCAGCGGGCACAGGGGGAACGAGCAGTACTTC.